This is a list of T cell receptor beta chains from one sample in a study of long-term antiretroviral therapy in people with HIV. Data came from immunoSEQ multiplex PCR; TCRdb stores just in-frame clones and leaves some out. The table has under 45,000 clones, approximately 85% seen once. Sequenced material: unsorted PBMCs, taken 3.1 years after starting antiretroviral therapy. The origin of the receptors is a woman between 50 and 59 years old with HIV. CDR3s include the opening cysteine and the closing phenylalanine or tryptophan. D genes are given only for firm matches. The size entry is marked missing in some rows and otherwise reads once, few, many or a size class.

J	V	size	D	DNA	CDR3
TRBJ1-2	TRBV5-4	-	-	TGTGCCAGCAGCGCGTCAGGGGACCCTGGCTACACCTTC	CASSASGDPGYTF
TRBJ2-5	TRBV18	-	TRBD1	TGTGCCAGCCAGGGGGTAGACGAGACCCAGTACTTC	CASQGVDETQYF
TRBJ1-2	TRBV11-2	-	-	TGTGCCAGCAGCTCCCATACCCGGACCTACTACACCTTC	CASSSHTRTYYTF
TRBJ2-7	TRBV11-2	few	-	TGTGCCAGCAGCTATTGGGGAGAGGACTACGAGCAGTACTTC	CASSYWGEDYEQYF
TRBJ1-1	TRBV2	-	-	TGTGCCAGCAGTGAAGGTGGCGGCATTTTCACTGAAGCTTTCTTT	CASSEGGGIFTEAFF
TRBJ1-1	TRBV5-4	-	-	TGTGCCAGCAGCTTGGCAGGACTGCGGAACACTGAAGCTTTCTTT	CASSLAGLRNTEAFF
TRBJ1-2	TRBV5-4	-	-	TGTGCCAGCAGCACCGGTGGTGGGGGAGGAGACTATGGCTACACCTTC	CASSTGGGGGDYGYTF
TRBJ1-3	TRBV19	-	-	TGTGCCAGTAGTATAGGAGGGGCTCTCTCTGGAAACACCATATATTTT	CASSIGGALSGNTIYF
TRBJ2-2	TRBV18	-	-	TGTGCCAGCTCCCTAGCCACGAACACCGGGGAGCTGTTTTTT	CASSLATNTGELFF
TRBJ1-2	TRBV27	-	-	TGTGCCAGCAGTCCACAGGGCCCGAACTATGGCTACACCTTC	CASSPQGPNYGYTF
TRBJ2-3	TRBV4-3	-	TRBD2	TGCGCCAGCAGCCAAGGGATAAATGGCGGGGGGGCGACAGATACGCAGTATTTT	CASSQGINGGGATDTQYF
TRBJ2-6	TRBV2	-	-	TGTGCCAGCAGCCCTATACCTGAGACGGCGACTTTC	CASSPIPETATF
TRBJ1-2	TRBV6-6	-	-	TGTGCCAGCAGCACTCAAGGGCACTCATATGGCTACACCTTC	CASSTQGHSYGYTF
TRBJ1-1	TRBV5-1	-	-	TGCGCCAGCAGCTTGGACCAGAACACTGAAGCTTTCTTT	CASSLDQNTEAFF
TRBJ1-1	TRBV6-1	-	TRBD1	TGTGCCAGCAGTGGGGACAGGGTCGGGACTGAAGCTTTCTTT	CASSGDRVGTEAFF
TRBJ1-5	TRBV19	-	-	TGTGCCAGTAGTATAGATGGGGGACGCAATCAGCCCCAGCATTTT	CASSIDGGRNQPQHF
TRBJ1-4	TRBV7-9	-	TRBD1	TGTGCCAGCAGCGGTACCCAGGGGGGTAATGAAAAACTGTTTTTT	CASSGTQGGNEKLFF
TRBJ2-3	TRBV10-3	-	-	TGTGCCATCAGTGACTCAGGGCGGACAGATACGCAGTATTTT	CAISDSGRTDTQYF
TRBJ2-6	TRBV6-4	-	-	TGTGCCAGCAGAGCCCTGACAGGCTCTGGGGCCAACGTCCTGACTTTC	CASRALTGSGANVLTF
TRBJ2-5	TRBV7-2	-	TRBD2	TGTGCCAGCAGCTGGACGCAACAGCGGGGGGCCGGGGAGACCCAGTACTTC	CASSWTQQRGAGETQYF
TRBJ2-3	TRBV7-3	-	TRBD1	TGTGCCAGCAGCTTAAAAGGGGGCCCTAGCACAGATACGCAGTATTTT	CASSLKGGPSTDTQYF
TRBJ2-5	TRBV7-3	-	-	TGTGCCAGCAGCTTTACCGGGGGAGAGACCCAGTACTTC	CASSFTGGETQYF
TRBJ1-4	TRBV6-5	-	-	TGTGCCAGCAGATCTGTCGGGGAAAAACTGTTTTTT	CASRSVGEKLFF
TRBJ1-1	TRBV7-8	-	TRBD1	TGTGCCAGCAGTGTAGATCCCAGGGGGCCCACTGAAGCTTTCTTT	CASSVDPRGPTEAFF
TRBJ1-2	TRBV28	-	-	TGTGCCAGCAGTTTAATGGGTGGCTACACCTTC	CASSLMGGYTF
TRBJ2-4	TRBV15	-	TRBD1	TGTGCCACCAGCAGGGACGGGACAGGGGGCAGCGGGGCCAAAAACATTCAGTACTTC	CATSRDGTGGSGAKNIQYF
TRBJ2-5	TRBV7-9	-	TRBD2	TGTGCCAGCAGGCCGGGGGGGGCGGGAGAGACCCAGTACTTC	CASRPGGAGETQYF
TRBJ2-5	TRBV14	-	TRBD2	TGTGCCAGCAGCCACATAGCGGGGGGCGAGACCCAGTACTTC	CASSHIAGGETQYF
TRBJ1-6	TRBV11-1	-	-	TGTGCCAGCAGCTTAGTGGGTCTGGGTTCACCCCTCCACTTT	CASSLVGLGSPLHF
TRBJ2-2	TRBV6-5	-	-	TGTGCCAGCAGTACCGTAGAAACCGGGGAGCTGTTTTTT	CASSTVETGELFF
TRBJ2-7	TRBV29-1	-	-	TGCAGCGTCCTCGGGGGCTTCTACGAGCAGTACTTC	CSVLGGFYEQYF
TRBJ1-2	TRBV19	-	-	TGTGCCAGTAGTATAGGGCCAGGAGGAAGCTATGGCTACACCTTC	CASSIGPGGSYGYTF
TRBJ2-7	TRBV2	-	-	TGTGCCAGCAGTGAATGGGGTGGGGCAGGCGGGGAGCAGTACTTC	CASSEWGGAGGEQYF
TRBJ1-6	TRBV14	-	-	TGTGCCAGCAGCCAACTTGGTCGGGATTCACCCCTCCACTTT	CASSQLGRDSPLHF
TRBJ2-3	TRBV27	-	-	TGTGCCAGCACCTGGGGAAAGGGCACAGATACGCAGTATTTT	CASTWGKGTDTQYF
TRBJ1-1	TRBV5-1	-	-	TGCGCCAGCAGCTTGGACGTAATGAACACTGAAGCTTTCTTT	CASSLDVMNTEAFF
TRBJ1-5	TRBV2	-	-	TGTGCCAGCAGTGAGCGGAGCAATCAGCCCCAGCATTTT	CASSERSNQPQHF
TRBJ1-1	TRBV6-4	-	TRBD1	TGTGCCAGCAGGGCCGGGACAGATCGCGAGACTGAAGCTTTCTTT	CASRAGTDRETEAFF
TRBJ2-7	TRBV5-6	-	-	TGTGCCAGCAGCAACGGACGGCTTCGCGAGCAGTACTTC	CASSNGRLREQYF
TRBJ1-2	TRBV6-6	-	TRBD1	TGTGCCACCTCAACCGCCGGGACAGGGGGAACTGGCTACACCTTC	CATSTAGTGGTGYTF
TRBJ1-1	TRBV6-6	-	TRBD1	TGTGCCAGCAGTTATACCCGGGACAGTGAAGCTTTCTTT	CASSYTRDSEAFF
TRBJ1-2	TRBV5-4	-	TRBD1	TGTGCCAGCAGCTGGGGGAGGGGGCAAACCCGAGGCTACACCTTC	CASSWGRGQTRGYTF
TRBJ1-1	TRBV6-5	-	-	TGTGCCAGCAGGAACAGAGACTCCACTGAAGCTTTCTTT	CASRNRDSTEAFF
TRBJ1-6	TRBV9	once	-	TGTGCCAGCAGCGTAGGCGGGGGAGTAAGTAATTCACCCCTCCACTTT	CASSVGGGVSNSPLHF